Below, 14 T cell receptor beta chains from the same sample are listed, as sequenced in a study of T cells in Graves' hyperthyroidism and ophthalmopathy. Regions amplified from RNA transcripts were the TCR beta CDR3 regions. HTBI primers were the set used in a first-round RT-PCR of the TCR CDR3. TCRdb recomputed calls from the multiplex PCR reads with MiXCR, one row per CDR3 protein. This sample has 250,000 to 300,000 distinct CDR3 sequences, with roughly 15% found just once. Sequences were obtained from blood. Receptor source: a woman aged 40 to 50 with Graves' hyperthyroidism.

The sample holds many counts of this clonotype. J is TRBJ2-1 and V is TRBV7-3; the D call may be TRBD1 or TRBD2 (6 bases each). Trimming stripped 2 bases from V and 4 bases from J, with 12 bases between. CDR1 is SGHTA, CDR2 FQGTGA, per germline. This CDR3 is built from 15 residues. The CDR3 loop is CASSLRGGGYNEQFF. CDR3 DNA: TGTGCCAGCAGCTTACGCGGAGGGGGATACAATGAGCAGTTCTTC.

This clonotype has a count of ten or more. This chain links TRBV12-3 or TRBV12-4 with TRBJ2-2; tentative D call: TRBD2 (5 bases). Trimming took 5 bases from V and 7 from J, leaving 8 bases between them. This CDR3 is 12 amino acids long. The CDR3 spells CASSPGFGELFF. DNA of the CDR3: TGTGCCAGCAGTCCGGGGTTCGGGGAGCTGTTTTTT.

This clonotype turned up a few times. The V call is TRBV7-9, the J call TRBJ2-3, with D possibly TRBD2 on 6 matching bases. This CDR3 spans 13 amino acids. The V end was cut by 5 bases, the J end by 2 bases, with 8 bases between. Germline values: CDR1 SEHNR, CDR2 FQNEAQ (reference sequence). CDR3 in DNA: TGTGCCAGCAGCGGGACTTACACAGATACGCAGTATTTT. Protein sequence: CASSGTYTDTQYF.

At least ten counts were recorded for this clonotype. The chain combines TRBV11-3 with TRBJ1-1; D is ambiguous. V shed 5 bases and J shed 2 bases, with 9 bases lying between them. The germline V gene encodes CDR1 SGHNT and CDR2 YENEEA. CDR3 length: 13 residues. The CDR3 region has the DNA TGTGCCAGCAGCCCAACAATTAACACTGAAGCTTTCTTT. Protein: CASSPTINTEAFF.

This clonotype was recorded many times. The rearrangement links TRBV5-4 to TRBJ1-2; no clear D. The length of the CDR3 is 12 residues. CDR1 is SGHNT and CDR2 is YYREEE in the germline V gene (reference sequence). V was shortened by 4 bases and J by 4 bases, with 8 bases between the two germline ends. The CDR3 loop is CASSGRFYGYTF. DNA for the CDR3: TGTGCCAGCAGCGGACGGTTCTATGGCTACACCTTC.

This clonotype was counted at least ten times. J is TRBJ2-1 and V is TRBV20-1; D might be TRBD2 (6 bases). Trimming stripped 1 base from V and 4 bases from J, with 17 bases between. This CDR3 has 16 residues. CDR1 is DFQATT, CDR2 SNEGSKA, per germline (reference sequence). The CDR3 DNA is TGCAGTGCTAGAGCCTTGCAGCGGGCCGATTACAATGAGCAGTTCTTC. It yields the protein CSARALQRADYNEQFF.

This clonotype was detected many times. The V and J genes are TRBV19 and TRBJ2-1, with 8 nucleotides matching TRBD2. Trimming at V came to 1 base and at J to 7 bases, leaving 3 bases not matched to a gene. CDR1 and CDR2 from the germline V gene are LNHDA and SQIVND (reference sequence). The CDR3 is 14 amino acids. The CDR3 here is CASSIGLAGNEQFF. CDR3 in DNA: TGTGCCAGTAGTATAGGGCTAGCGGGTAATGAGCAGTTCTTC.

This clonotype was counted ten times or more. The chain employs TRBV19 and TRBJ1-5; TRBD1 might be the D (5 bases). There are 16 residues in the CDR3. V lost 6 bases and J lost 4, with 19 bases in between. The germline CDR1 and CDR2 sequences are LNHDA and SQIVND (reference sequence). In nucleotides, the CDR3 is TGTGCCAGTAGATATAATTCCTGGGACGCAAATCAGCCCCAGCATTTT. It encodes CASRYNSWDANQPQHF.

This clonotype has ten or more counts. The rearrangement uses TRBV7-9 and TRBJ2-7; possible D gene TRBD1, 6 bases. Germline CDR1 SEHNR, CDR2 FQNEAQ (reference sequence). V shed 7 bases and J shed 0 bases, with 13 bases lying between them. CDR3 length equals 14 residues. The CDR3 coding sequence is TGTGCCAGCACAACAATGGGGGCCTCCTACGAGCAGTACTTC. Translating gives CASTTMGASYEQYF. Variable domain in full (rest from reference TRBV7-9 and TRBJ2-7): DTGVSQNPRHKITKRGQNVTFRCDPISEHNRLYWYRQTLGQGPEFLTYFQNEAQLEKSRLLSDRFSAERPKGSFSTLEIQRTEQGDSAMYLCASTTMGASYEQYFGPGTRLTVT.

This clonotype was observed at least ten times. CDR3 loop: CASTRVEGNTIYF. The CDR3 DNA reads as TGTGCCAGCACACGGGTAGAAGGAAACACCATATATTTT. The chain employs TRBV28 and TRBJ1-3; D gene ambiguous. CDR3 size: 13 residues. The V end lost 7 bases, the J end lost 4 bases, and 11 bases lay between the germline ends. Germline V gene data show CDR1 as MDHEN and CDR2 as SYDVKM. Supplemented by reference TRBV28 and TRBJ1-3, the full variable domain reads DVKVTQSSRYLVKRTGEKVFLECVQDMDHENMFWYRQDPGLGLRLIYFSYDVKMKEKGDIPEGYSVSREKKERFSLILESASTNQTSMYLCASTRVEGNTIYFGEGSWLTVV.

This clonotype was observed a handful of times. The V and J genes are TRBV29-1 and TRBJ2-2, with a possible D match to TRBD2 (5 bases). Germline assignment: CDR1 SQVTM and CDR2 ANQGSEA. The CDR3 totals 14 residues. Between the trimmed V and J ends, which lost 7 bases and 7 bases, there was a span of 19 bases. This CDR3 reads CSAYNTGEFGELFF. CDR3 DNA sequence: TGCAGCGCGTATAACACCGGGGAGTTCGGGGAGCTGTTTTTT.

Many counts were recorded for this clonotype. This chain uses TRBV12-3 or TRBV12-4 with TRBJ2-3, with 10 bases fitting TRBD2. V dropped 2 bases and J dropped 4; count of bases not matched to a gene: 6. The CDR3 consists of 16 residues. The CDR3 DNA reads as TGTGCCAGCAGTTTACTAGCGGGAGCGGCGGCAGATACGCAGTATTTT. This gives the protein CASSLLAGAAADTQYF.

The chain is built from TRBV25-1 and TRBJ2-3; TRBD1 or TRBD2 may be the D gene (7 bases each). This CDR3 is 12 amino acids long. V was clipped by 6 bases and J by 11 bases, with 15 bases between them. Germline V gene sequence: CDR1 MGHDK, CDR2 SYGVNS. CDR3 DNA: TGTGCCAGCAGGGCCCCAGGGGGGGGGCAGTATTTT. Its translation: CASRAPGGGQYF.

J is TRBJ1-5 and V is TRBV20-1, with no clear D. From germline, CDR1 is DFQATT and CDR2 SNEGSKA (reference sequence). The V and J ends lost 3 bases and 12 bases respectively, with 12 bases between them. This CDR3 has 11 amino acids. CDR3 amino acids: CSAREEILQHF. The DNA of the CDR3 is TGCAGTGCTAGGGAGGAGATTCTCCAGCATTTT.